This TCR beta chain was obtained from a study of Graves' ophthalmopathy and Graves' hyperthyroidism. RNA served as the template for amplifying TCR beta CDR3 regions. First-round RT-PCR relied on HTBI primers, and a second-round multiplex PCR came next. TCRdb reprocessed the multiplex PCR reads with MiXCR, giving one entry per CDR3 protein. This table holds approximately 160,000 distinct CDR3 sequences, approximately 40% found once. The diagnosis combined clinical symptoms, thyroxine, TRAb, thyroid ultrasound and orbital computed tomography scans. Points on this clonotype: Its antigen is not identified.

Overall study findings and caveats: Blood was where most expanded thyroid clonotypes above 0.001 frequency also turned up.

CDR3 length: 15 residues. Unmatched junction bases numbered 9, after V lost 1 base and J lost 6 bases. Germline CDR1 reads SGDLS; CDR2 reads YYNGEE. The chain uses TRBV9 and TRBJ2-7, with 8 nucleotides matching TRBD1. The clonotype was recovered from a young man with Graves' ophthalmopathy. Material for sequencing was peripheral blood. CDR3 sequence reads: CASSVPRGLEGEQYF. The CDR3 region has the DNA TGTGCCAGCAGCGTACCCAGGGGGCTTGAGGGCGAGCAGTACTTC.